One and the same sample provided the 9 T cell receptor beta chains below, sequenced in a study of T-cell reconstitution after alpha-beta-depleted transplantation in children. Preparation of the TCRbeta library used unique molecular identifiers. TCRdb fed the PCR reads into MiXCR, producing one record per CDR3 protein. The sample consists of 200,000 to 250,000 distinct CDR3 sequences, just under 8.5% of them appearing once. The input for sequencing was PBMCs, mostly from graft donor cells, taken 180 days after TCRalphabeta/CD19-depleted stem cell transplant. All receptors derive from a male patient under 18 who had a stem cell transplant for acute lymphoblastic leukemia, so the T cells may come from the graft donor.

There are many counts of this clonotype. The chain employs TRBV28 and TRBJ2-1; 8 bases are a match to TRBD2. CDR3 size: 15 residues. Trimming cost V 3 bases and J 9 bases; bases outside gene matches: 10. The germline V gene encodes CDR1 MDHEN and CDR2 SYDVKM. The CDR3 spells CASSFPGGHTSEQFF. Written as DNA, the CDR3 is TGTGCCAGCAGTTTCCCGGGAGGGCATACAAGTGAGCAGTTCTTC.

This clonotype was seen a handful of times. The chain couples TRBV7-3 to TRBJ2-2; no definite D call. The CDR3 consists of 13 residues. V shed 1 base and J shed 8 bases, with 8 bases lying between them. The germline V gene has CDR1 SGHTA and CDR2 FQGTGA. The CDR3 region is CASSLKGGGELFF. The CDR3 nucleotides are TGTGCCAGCAGCTTAAAGGGTGGAGGGGAGCTGTTTTTT.

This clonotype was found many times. The CDR3 spells CSAREPWAGSGNTGELFF. CDR3 sequence (DNA): TGCAGTGCTAGAGAGCCCTGGGCGGGGTCGGGAAACACCGGGGAGCTGTTTTTT. J is TRBJ2-2 and V is TRBV20-1, with a weak D call TRBD2 (6 bases). V lost 0 bases, J lost 2 bases, and 19 bases lay in between. Germline values: CDR1 DFQATT, CDR2 SNEGSKA (reference sequence). The CDR3 contains 18 residues.

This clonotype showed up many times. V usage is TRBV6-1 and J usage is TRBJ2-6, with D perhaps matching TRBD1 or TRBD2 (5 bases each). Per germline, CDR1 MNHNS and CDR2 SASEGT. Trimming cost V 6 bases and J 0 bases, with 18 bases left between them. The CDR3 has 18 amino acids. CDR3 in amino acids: CASSPRGPSYSGANVLTF. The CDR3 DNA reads TGTGCCAGCAGCCCTCGGGGACCGTCCTACTCTGGGGCCAACGTCCTGACTTTC.

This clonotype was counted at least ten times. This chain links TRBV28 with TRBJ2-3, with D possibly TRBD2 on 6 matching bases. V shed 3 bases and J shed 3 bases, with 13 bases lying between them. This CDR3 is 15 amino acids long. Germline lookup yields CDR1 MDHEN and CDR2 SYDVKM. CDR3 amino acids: CASSLEGTLTDTQYF. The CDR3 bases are TGTGCCAGCAGTTTGGAGGGGACCTTAACAGATACGCAGTATTTT.

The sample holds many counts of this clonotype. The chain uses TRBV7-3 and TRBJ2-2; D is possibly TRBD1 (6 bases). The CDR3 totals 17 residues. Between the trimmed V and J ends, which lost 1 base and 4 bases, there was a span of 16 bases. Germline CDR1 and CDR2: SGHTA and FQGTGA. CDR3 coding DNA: TGTGCCAGCAGCTTAAGGCCGGGCCGGGACACCACCGGGGAGCTGTTTTTT. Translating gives CASSLRPGRDTTGELFF.

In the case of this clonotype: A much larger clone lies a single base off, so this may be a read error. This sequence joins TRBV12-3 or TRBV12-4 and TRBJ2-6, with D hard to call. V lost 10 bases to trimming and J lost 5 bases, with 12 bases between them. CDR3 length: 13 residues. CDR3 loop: CATRSAWANVLTF. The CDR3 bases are TGTGCCACAAGATCAGCTTGGGCCAACGTCCTGACTTTC.

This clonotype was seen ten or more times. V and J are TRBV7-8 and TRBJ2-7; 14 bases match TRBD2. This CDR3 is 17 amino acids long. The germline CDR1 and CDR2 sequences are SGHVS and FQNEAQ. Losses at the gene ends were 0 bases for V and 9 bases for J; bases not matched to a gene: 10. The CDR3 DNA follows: TGTGCCAGCAGCTTAGCGTCGGCGACTAGCGGGAGGGAAGGGCAGTACTTC. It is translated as CASSLASATSGREGQYF.

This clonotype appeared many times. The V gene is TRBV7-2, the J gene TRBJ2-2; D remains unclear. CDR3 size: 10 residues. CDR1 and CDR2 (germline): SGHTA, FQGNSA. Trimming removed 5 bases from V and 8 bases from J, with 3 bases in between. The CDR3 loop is CASSPGELFF. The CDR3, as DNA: TGTGCCAGCAGCCCGGGGGAGCTGTTTTTT.